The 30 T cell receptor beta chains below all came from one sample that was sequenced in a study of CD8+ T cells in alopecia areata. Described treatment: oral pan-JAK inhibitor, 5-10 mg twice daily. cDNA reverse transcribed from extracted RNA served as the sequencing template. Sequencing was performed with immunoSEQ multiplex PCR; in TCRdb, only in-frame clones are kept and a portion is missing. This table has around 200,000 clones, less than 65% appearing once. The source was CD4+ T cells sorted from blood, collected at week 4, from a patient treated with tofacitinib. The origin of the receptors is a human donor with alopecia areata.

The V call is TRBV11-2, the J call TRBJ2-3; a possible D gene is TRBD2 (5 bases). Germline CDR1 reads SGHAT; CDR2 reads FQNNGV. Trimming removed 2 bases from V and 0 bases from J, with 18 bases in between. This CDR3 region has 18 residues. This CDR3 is CASSLKAGLFSSTDTQYF. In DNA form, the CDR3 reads TGTGCCAGCAGCTTAAAGGCCGGACTGTTCTCTAGCACAGATACGCAGTATTTT.

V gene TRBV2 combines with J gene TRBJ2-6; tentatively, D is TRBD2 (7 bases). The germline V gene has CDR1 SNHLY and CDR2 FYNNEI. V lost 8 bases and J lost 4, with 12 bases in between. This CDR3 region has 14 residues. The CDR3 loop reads CASLGGPGANVLTF. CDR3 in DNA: TGTGCCAGCTTGGGGGGGCCGGGGGCCAACGTCCTGACTTTC.

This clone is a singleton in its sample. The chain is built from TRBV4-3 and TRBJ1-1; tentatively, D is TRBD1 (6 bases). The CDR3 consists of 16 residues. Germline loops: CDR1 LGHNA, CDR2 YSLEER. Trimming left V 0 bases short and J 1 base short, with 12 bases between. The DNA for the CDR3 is TGCGCCAGCAGCCAAGACCCAACAGGGAAGAACACTGAAGCTTTCTTT. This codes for CASSQDPTGKNTEAFF.

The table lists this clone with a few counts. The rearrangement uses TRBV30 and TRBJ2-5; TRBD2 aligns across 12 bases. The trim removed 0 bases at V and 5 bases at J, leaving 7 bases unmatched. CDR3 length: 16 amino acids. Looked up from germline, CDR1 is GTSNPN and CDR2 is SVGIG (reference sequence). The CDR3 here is CAWSVLTSGGSETQYF. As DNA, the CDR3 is TGTGCCTGGAGTGTACTGACTAGCGGGGGTTCTGAGACCCAGTACTTC. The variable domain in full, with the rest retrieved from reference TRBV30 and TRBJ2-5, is SQTIHQWPATLVQPVGSPLSLECTVEGTSNPNLYWYRQAAGRGLQLLFYSVGIGQISSEVPQNLSASRPQDRQFILSSKKLLLSDSGFYLCAWSVLTSGGSETQYFGPGTRLLVL.

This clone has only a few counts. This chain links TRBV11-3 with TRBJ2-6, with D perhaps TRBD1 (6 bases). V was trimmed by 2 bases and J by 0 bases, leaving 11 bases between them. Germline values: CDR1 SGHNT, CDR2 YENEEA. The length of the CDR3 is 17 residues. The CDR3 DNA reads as TGTGCCAGCAGCTTATACAGGGAAACCTCTGGGGCCAACGTCCTGACTTTC. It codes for CASSLYRETSGANVLTF.

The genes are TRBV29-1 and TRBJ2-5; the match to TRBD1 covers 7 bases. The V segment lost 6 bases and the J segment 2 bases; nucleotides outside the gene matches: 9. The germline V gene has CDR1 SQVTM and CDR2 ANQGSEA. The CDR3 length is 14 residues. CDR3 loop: CSVKGQPYQETQYF. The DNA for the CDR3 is TGCAGCGTCAAGGGACAGCCGTATCAAGAGACCCAGTACTTC.

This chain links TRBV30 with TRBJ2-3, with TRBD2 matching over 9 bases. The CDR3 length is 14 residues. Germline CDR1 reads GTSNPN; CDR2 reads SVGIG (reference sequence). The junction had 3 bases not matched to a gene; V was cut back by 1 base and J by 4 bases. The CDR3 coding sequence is TGTGCCTGGAGTGGGGGACTAGCTTCAGATACGCAGTATTTT. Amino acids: CAWSGGLASDTQYF.

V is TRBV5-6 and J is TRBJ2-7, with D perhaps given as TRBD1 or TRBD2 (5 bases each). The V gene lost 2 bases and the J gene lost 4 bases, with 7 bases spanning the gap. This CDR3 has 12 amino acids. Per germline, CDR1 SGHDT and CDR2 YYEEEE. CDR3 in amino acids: CASSLGEYEQYF. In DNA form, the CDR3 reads TGTGCCAGCAGCTTAGGGGAGTACGAGCAGTACTTC. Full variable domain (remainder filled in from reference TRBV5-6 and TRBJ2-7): DAGVTQSPTHLIKTRGQQVTLRCSPKSGHDTVSWYQQALGQGPQFIFQYYEEEERQRGNFPDRFSGHQFPNYSSELNVNALLLGDSALYLCASSLGEYEQYFGPGTRLTVT.

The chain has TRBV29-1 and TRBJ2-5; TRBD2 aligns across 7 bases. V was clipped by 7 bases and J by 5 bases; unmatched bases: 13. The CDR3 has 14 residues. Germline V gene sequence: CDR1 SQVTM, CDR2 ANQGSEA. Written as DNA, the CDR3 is TGCAGCGCCGGGGGGACCCTCGATCGGGAGACCCAGTACTTC. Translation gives CSAGGTLDRETQYF.

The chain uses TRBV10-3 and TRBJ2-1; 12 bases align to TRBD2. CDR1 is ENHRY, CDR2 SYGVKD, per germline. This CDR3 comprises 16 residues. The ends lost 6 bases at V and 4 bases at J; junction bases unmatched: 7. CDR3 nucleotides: TGTGCCATCAGCGCGACTAGCGGGGGCCCATACAATGAGCAGTTCTTC. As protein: CAISATSGGPYNEQFF.

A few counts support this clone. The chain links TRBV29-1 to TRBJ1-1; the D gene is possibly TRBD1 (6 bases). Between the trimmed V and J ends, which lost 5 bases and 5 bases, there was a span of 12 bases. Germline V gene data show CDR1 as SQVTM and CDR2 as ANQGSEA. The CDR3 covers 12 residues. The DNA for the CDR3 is TGCAGCGTTAGTCAGGGGTGGACTGAAGCTTTCTTT. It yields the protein CSVSQGWTEAFF.

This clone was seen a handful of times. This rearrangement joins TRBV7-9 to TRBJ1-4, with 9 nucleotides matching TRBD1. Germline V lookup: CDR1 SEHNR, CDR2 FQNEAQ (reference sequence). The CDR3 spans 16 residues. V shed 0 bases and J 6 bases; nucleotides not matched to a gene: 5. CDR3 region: CASSLALGQGHEKLFF. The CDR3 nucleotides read TGTGCCAGCAGCTTAGCCCTGGGACAGGGCCATGAAAAACTGTTTTTT.

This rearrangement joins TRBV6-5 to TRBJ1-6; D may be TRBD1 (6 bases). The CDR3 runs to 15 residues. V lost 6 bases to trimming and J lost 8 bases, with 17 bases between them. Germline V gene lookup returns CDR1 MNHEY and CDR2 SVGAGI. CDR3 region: CASRLIQGKDSPLHF. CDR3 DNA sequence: TGTGCCAGCAGACTGATTCAGGGGAAGGATTCACCCCTCCACTTT.

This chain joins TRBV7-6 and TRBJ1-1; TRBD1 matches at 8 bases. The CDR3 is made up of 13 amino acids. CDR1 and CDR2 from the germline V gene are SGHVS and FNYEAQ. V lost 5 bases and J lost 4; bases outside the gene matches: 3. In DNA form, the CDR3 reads TGTGCCAGCAGCAAGGGACAGGCCACTGAAGCTTTCTTT. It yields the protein CASSKGQATEAFF.

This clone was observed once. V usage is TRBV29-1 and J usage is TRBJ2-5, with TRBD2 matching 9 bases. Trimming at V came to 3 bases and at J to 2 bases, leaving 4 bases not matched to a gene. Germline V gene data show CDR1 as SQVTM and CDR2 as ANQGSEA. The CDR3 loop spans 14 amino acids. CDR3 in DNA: TGCAGCGTTGATCCTAGCGGGGTACAAGAGACCCAGTACTTC. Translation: CSVDPSGVQETQYF. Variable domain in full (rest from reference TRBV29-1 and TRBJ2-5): SAVISQKPSRDICQRGTSLTIQCQVDSQVTMMFWYRQQPGQSLTLIATANQGSEATYESGFVIDKFPISRPNLTFSTLTVSNMSPEDSSIYLCSVDPSGVQETQYFGPGTRLLVL.

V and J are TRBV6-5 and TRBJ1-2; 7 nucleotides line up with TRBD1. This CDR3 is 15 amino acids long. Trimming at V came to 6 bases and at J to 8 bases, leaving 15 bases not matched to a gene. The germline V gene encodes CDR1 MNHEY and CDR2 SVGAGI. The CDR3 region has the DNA TGTGCCAGCAGAGACAACAGGGGATTGGGGTACGGCTACACCTTC. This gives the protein CASRDNRGLGYGYTF.

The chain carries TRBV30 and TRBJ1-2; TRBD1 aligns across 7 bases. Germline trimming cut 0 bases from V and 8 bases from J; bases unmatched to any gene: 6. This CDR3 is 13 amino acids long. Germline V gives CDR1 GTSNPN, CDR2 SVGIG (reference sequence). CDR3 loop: CAWSVRGGKGYTF. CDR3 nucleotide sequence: TGTGCCTGGAGTGTACGAGGGGGCAAGGGCTACACCTTC.

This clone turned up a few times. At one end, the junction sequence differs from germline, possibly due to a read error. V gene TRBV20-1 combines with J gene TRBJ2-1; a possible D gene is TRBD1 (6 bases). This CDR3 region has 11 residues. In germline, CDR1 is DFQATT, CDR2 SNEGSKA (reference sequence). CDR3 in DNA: TGCAGTGCTAGAGACCCGGACAGTGGGATCTTC. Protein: CSARDPDSGIF.

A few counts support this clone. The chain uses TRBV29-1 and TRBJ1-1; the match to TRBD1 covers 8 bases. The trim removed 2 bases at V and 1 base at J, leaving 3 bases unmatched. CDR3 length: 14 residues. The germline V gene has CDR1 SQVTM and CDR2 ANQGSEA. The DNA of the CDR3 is TGCAGCGTTGAACGCACAGGGGGGAACACTGAAGCTTTCTTT. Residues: CSVERTGGNTEAFF.

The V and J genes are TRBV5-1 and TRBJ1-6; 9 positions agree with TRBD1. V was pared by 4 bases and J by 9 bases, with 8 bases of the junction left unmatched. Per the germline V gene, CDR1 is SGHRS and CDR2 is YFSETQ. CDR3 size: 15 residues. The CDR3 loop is CASSGGDRVGSPLHF. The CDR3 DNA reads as TGCGCCAGCAGCGGTGGGGACAGGGTGGGTTCACCCCTCCACTTT.

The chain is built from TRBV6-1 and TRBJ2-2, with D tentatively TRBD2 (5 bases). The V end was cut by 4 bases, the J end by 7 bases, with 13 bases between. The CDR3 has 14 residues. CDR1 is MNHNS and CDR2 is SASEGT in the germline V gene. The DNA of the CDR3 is TGTGCCAGCAGTGGCCCACTAGAGGGCGGGGAGCTGTTTTTT. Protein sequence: CASSGPLEGGELFF.

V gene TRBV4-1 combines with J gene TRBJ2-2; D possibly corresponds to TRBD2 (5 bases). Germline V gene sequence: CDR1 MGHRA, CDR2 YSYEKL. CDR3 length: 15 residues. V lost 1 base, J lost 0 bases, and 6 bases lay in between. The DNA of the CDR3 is TGCGCCAGCAGCCAAGGGCGGGCGAACACCGGGGAGCTGTTTTTT. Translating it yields CASSQGRANTGELFF.

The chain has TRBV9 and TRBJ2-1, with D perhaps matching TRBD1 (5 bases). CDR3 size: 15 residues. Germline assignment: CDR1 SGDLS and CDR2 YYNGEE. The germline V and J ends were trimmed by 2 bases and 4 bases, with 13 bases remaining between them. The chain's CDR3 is CASSVRAGHYNEQFF. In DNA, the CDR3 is TGTGCCAGCAGCGTCCGGGCAGGGCATTACAATGAGCAGTTCTTC.

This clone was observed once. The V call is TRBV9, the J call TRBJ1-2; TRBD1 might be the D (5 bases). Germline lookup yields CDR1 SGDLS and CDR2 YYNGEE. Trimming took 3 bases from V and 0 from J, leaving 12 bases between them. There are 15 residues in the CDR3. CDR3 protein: CASSEPGRANYGYTF. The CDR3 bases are TGTGCCAGCAGCGAGCCGGGACGAGCTAACTATGGCTACACCTTC.

The CDR3 is CSVDRLGGTEAFF. The CDR3 bases are TGCAGCGTTGACAGGTTGGGGGGCACTGAAGCTTTCTTT. The chain has TRBV29-1 and TRBJ1-1, with TRBD1 as a possible D gene (5 bases). There are 13 residues in the CDR3. Germline CDR1 SQVTM, CDR2 ANQGSEA. V gave up 3 bases and J gave up 4 bases, with 12 bases separating them.

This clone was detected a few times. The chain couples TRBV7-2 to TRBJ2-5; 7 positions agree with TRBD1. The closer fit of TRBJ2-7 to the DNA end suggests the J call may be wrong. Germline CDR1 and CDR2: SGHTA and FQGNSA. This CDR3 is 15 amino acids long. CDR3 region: CASSHQGVNPHEQYF. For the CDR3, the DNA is TGTGCCAGCAGCCATCAGGGGGTCAATCCCCACGAGCAGTACTTC.

CDR3 DNA sequence: TGCGCCAGCAGCTCCTCCCCCGGGGGGGCGCGCTACAATGAGCAGTTCTTC. Its protein is CASSSSPGGARYNEQFF. This chain links TRBV5-1 with TRBJ2-1, with 8 bases fitting TRBD2. The CDR3 consists of 17 residues. V trimming: 3 bases; J trimming: 3 bases; junction bases outside the gene matches: 11. Germline-derived CDR1 and CDR2 are SGHRS and YFSETQ.

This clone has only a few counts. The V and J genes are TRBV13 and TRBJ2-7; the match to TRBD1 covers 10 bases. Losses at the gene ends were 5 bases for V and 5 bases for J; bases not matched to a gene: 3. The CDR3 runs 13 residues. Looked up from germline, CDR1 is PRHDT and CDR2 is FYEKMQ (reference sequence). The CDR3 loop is CASSPGTGDEQYF. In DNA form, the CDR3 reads TGTGCCAGCAGCCCAGGGACAGGGGACGAGCAGTACTTC.

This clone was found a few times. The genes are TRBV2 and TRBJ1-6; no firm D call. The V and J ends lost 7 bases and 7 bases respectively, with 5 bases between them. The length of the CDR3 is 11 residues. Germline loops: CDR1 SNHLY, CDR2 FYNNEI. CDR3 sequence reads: CASKENSPLHF. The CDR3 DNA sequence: TGTGCCAGCAAGGAGAATTCACCCCTCCACTTT.

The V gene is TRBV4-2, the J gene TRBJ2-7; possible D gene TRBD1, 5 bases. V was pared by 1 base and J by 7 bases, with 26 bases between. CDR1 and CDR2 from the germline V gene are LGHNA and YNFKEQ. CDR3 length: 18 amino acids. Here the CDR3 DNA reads TGTGCCAGCAGCCAAGTCACCAAGGGGTTAGGGTCCCTCGAGGAGCAGTACTTC. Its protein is CASSQVTKGLGSLEEQYF.